What follows is one T cell receptor (beta chain) and its context. This clone was counted a few times. Its target antigen remains unknown. No clone much larger than this one lies a single base away; base qualities are absent. Patients with a history of autoimmune disease or receiving systemic immunosuppression were excluded from the trial. Peripheral blood for TCR sequencing was collected from all dose cohorts at baseline, on cycle 4 day 1, and on cycle 7 day 1. The samples were taken from a phase I, first-in-human, multicenter, open-label dose-escalation trial of ivuxolimab. Adults with locally advanced or metastatic head and neck squamous cell, hepatocellular, melanoma or renal cell carcinoma were enrolled in the trial. Before TCR sequencing, CD4+ and CD8+ T cells were separately sorted from peripheral blood. This sample stems from a study of OX40 agonist ivuxolimab in advanced cancers. Some background on the complete study: Ivuxolimab was an agonistic, fully human IgG2 monoclonal antibody directed against OX40 (CD134), a costimulatory receptor. Of the 50 or so patients in dose escalation, 19 had hepatocellular carcinoma, around 15 had melanoma, 9 had renal cell carcinoma and 9 had head and neck cancer. Intravenous ivuxolimab was administered to patients every 2 weeks at six dose levels: 0.01, 0.1, 0.3, 1.5, 3 and 10 mg/kg. Patients were allowed to have had prior anti-PD-1, anti-PD-L1 or anti-CTLA-4 therapy, and approximately 43% of the dose-escalation patients had previously received checkpoint inhibitors. Partial responses occurred in three dose-escalation patients, of whom one had hepatocellular carcinoma and two had cutaneous melanoma. In the dose-escalation cohort, approximately 82% of patients were male, and the mean age was roughly 60 years, with a range of roughly 20 to 80. The paper reports the monotherapy dose-escalation portion (N of about 56 patients) of the phase I ivuxolimab trial. The purpose of peripheral TCRbeta sequencing was to test whether ivuxolimab changed TCR sequence diversity and led to clonal T-cell expansion. What the authors observed across the whole study: Low levels of normalized T-cell clonal expansion were also seen in some nonresponding patients. After ivuxolimab, expanded clones were on average more numerous among CD8+ T cells than among CD4+ T cells. The antigen specificity of the clonally expanded peripheral T cells was not determined. Clonal expansion of both CD4+ and CD8+ blood T cells was observed from baseline to week 6 at doses 0.1 to 3.0 mg/kg. In the 0.1-3.0 mg/kg groups, partial responders had among the lowest normalized peripheral clonal expansion, particularly in CD8+ T cells.

Genomic DNA was isolated from the sorted cells so that the TCRbeta CDR3 region could be sequenced. The immunoSEQ Assay was used to sequence the TCRbeta CDR3 regions. The clones in this table, taken by TCRdb from immuneACCESS, are in-frame only. Not every clone is retained; where verified, under half of the shortfall comes from an unresolved V gene, and the cause of the rest is unknown. Present in this sample are roughly 18,000 clones, around 69% of which were seen just once. Together, the top ten hold approximately 19% of the sample. At the junction V is shortened by 7 bases and J by 2 bases; bases outside the gene matches: 8. From its cysteine to its phenylalanine, the CDR3 spans 14 amino acids. Only the CDR3 part of the read is kept: 42 bases, read in frame from the first base. The germline V gene encodes CDR1 SGDLS and CDR2 YYNGEE.

The chain is made from TRBV9 and TRBJ2-7, with 8 bases aligning to TRBD2. The sample here was CD4+ or CD8+ T cells sorted from blood, taken in a trial of the OX40 agonist ivuxolimab. The receptor's source is an adult with an advanced solid tumor such as melanoma, head and neck, liver or kidney cancer. Here the CDR3 is given as CASGLLADAYEQYF. The DNA reads TGTGCCAGCGGATTACTAGCGGACGCCTACGAGCAGTACTTC.